The 4 T cell receptor beta chains in this list originate from one sample, sequenced in a study of T cell changes during pregnancy in multiple sclerosis. The table came from immunoSEQ multiplex PCR; TCRdb's copy has only in-frame clones and leaves some out. Of about 110,000 clones in the sample, roughly nine tenths were seen once. Specimen: peripheral blood, collected before pregnancy. Receptors were obtained from a female donor with multiple sclerosis, enrolled in a pregnancy study.

Concerning this clone itself: Distinct nucleotide sequences in the sample also encode this CDR3. The J gene is TRBJ2-6, the V gene TRBV4-1, with 10 bases lining up with TRBD1. Germline CDR1 is MGHRA and CDR2 is YSYEKL. The CDR3 has 20 residues. The junction had 18 bases not matched to a gene; V was cut back by 6 bases and J by 4 bases. The CDR3 is CASRARYRGTGDAGANVLTF. The CDR3 region has the DNA TGCGCCAGCAGGGCTAGGTACAGGGGGACAGGGGATGCCGGGGCCAACGTCCTGACTTTC.

V is TRBV30 and J is TRBJ2-1, with TRBD2 matching over 9 bases. J lost 4 bases, V lost 3 bases, and 1 base had no gene match. Germline CDR1 GTSNPN, CDR2 SVGIG (reference sequence). The CDR3 contains 13 residues. For the CDR3, the DNA is TGTGCCTGGAGACTAGCGGGTTACAATGAGCAGTTCTTC. This encodes CAWRLAGYNEQFF.

The chain links TRBV6-5 to TRBJ1-4; D may be TRBD1 (5 bases). Germline values: CDR1 MNHEY, CDR2 SVGAGI. The CDR3 is 15 residues long. V was shortened by 8 bases and J by 6 bases, with 19 bases between the two germline ends. In DNA, the CDR3 is TGTGCCAGCGGGTTCCTAGGGGCCAAGGATGAAAAACTGTTTTTT. Amino acid sequence: CASGFLGAKDEKLFF.

V usage is TRBV5-4 and J usage is TRBJ2-5; D is unclear. V was trimmed by 0 bases and J by 3 bases, leaving 6 bases between them. The CDR3 runs to 13 residues. Germline V lookup: CDR1 SGHNT, CDR2 YYREEE (reference sequence). The CDR3 region is CASSLGSEETQYF. As DNA, the CDR3 is TGTGCCAGCAGCTTGGGTTCGGAAGAGACCCAGTACTTC.